Listed here are 32 T cell receptor beta chains from one sample, sequenced in a study of identical twins. TCRdb processed the 5' RACE reads anew with MiXCR; each CDR3 protein has one entry. Among 450,000 to 650,000 distinct CDR3 sequences listed, roughly 9.9% were seen once. The sample also formed part of further work on yellow fever vaccine responses in identical twins.

The sample comprised PBMCs. These receptors originate from a woman between 18 and 29 years old in good health.

This clonotype was observed at least ten times. The rearrangement links TRBV11-2 to TRBJ2-1; maybe TRBD1 (5 bases). The germline CDR1 and CDR2 sequences are SGHAT and FQNNGV. Deletions cut 6 bases from V and 5 bases from J, with 11 bases between. This CDR3 has 13 residues. CDR3 sequence reads: CASRQAPHNEQFF. The DNA for the CDR3 is TGTGCCAGCAGACAGGCCCCCCACAATGAGCAGTTCTTC.

The chain employs TRBV7-1 and TRBJ2-1, with D hard to call. TRBV7-1 has ORF status, its function being uncertain. This CDR3 comprises 20 residues. The germline V and J ends were trimmed by 3 bases and 0 bases, with 24 bases remaining between them. CDR3 coding DNA: TGTGCCAGCAGCTCCTACGAACAAAGGGTCTACCCGAGCTCCTACAATGAGCAGTTCTTC. Protein product: CASSSYEQRVYPSSYNEQFF.

Here the CDR3 DNA reads TGTGCCAGCAGCCCGAGTAGCGGGACTTCCTACGAGCAGTACTTC. Protein sequence: CASSPSSGTSYEQYF. The chain links TRBV5-5 to TRBJ2-7, with 8 bases that match TRBD2. After removal of 4 bases from V and 1 base from J, the junction contained 7 bases not matched to a gene. Germline CDR1 and CDR2: SGHKS and YYEKEE (reference sequence). CDR3 size: 15 residues.

This clonotype was seen many times. This sequence joins TRBV29-1 and TRBJ1-2; D possibly corresponds to TRBD1 (5 bases). The CDR3 contains 11 residues. Germline V gene lookup returns CDR1 SQVTM and CDR2 ANQGSEA. The chain's CDR3 is CTGGESYGYTF. The CDR3 DNA reads TGCACGGGGGGGGAAAGCTATGGCTACACCTTC.

The V gene is TRBV29-1, the J gene TRBJ2-1; TRBD2 aligns across 8 bases. Germline CDR1 reads SQVTM; CDR2 reads ANQGSEA. This CDR3 is 13 amino acids long. V was pared by 4 bases and J by 8 bases, with 7 bases of the junction left unmatched. The CDR3 sequence is CSVVGLDLDEQFF. CDR3 DNA: TGCAGCGTTGTGGGACTAGATTTAGATGAGCAGTTCTTC.

The chain carries TRBV11-2 and TRBJ2-7; the D gene is possibly TRBD2 (5 bases). The CDR3 covers 14 residues. Trimming took 1 base from V and 7 from J, leaving 14 bases between them. Germline lookup yields CDR1 SGHAT and CDR2 FQNNGV. This chain's CDR3 is CASSLVAAWEEQYF. The CDR3 nucleotides read TGTGCCAGCAGCTTAGTAGCCGCCTGGGAGGAGCAGTACTTC.

This clonotype was observed many times. The chain joins TRBV4-1 to TRBJ2-7; 7 bases align to TRBD2. Germline lookup yields CDR1 MGHRA and CDR2 YSYEKL. This CDR3 region has 14 residues. Unmatched junction bases numbered 5, after V lost 4 bases and J lost 2 bases. This CDR3 reads CASSPGLVPYEQYF. The CDR3 DNA reads as TGCGCCAGCAGCCCTGGACTAGTACCCTACGAGCAGTACTTC.

This clonotype was seen repeatedly, ten times or more. The chain employs TRBV28 and TRBJ2-5; D gene ambiguous. The ends were cut back, 4 bases at V and 4 bases at J, with 7 bases in the middle. This CDR3 has 12 amino acids. Germline assignment: CDR1 MDHEN and CDR2 SYDVKM. CDR3 sequence reads: CASSSQLETQYF. CDR3 nucleotide sequence: TGTGCCAGCAGTTCCCAGTTAGAGACCCAGTACTTC.

Ten or more counts support this clonotype. This chain joins TRBV27 and TRBJ2-1; a possible D gene is TRBD1 (5 bases). Per the germline V gene, CDR1 is MNHEY and CDR2 is SMNVEV (reference sequence). Trimming removed 2 bases at V and 3 bases at J, with 8 bases between. The CDR3 sequence is 14 residues long. The CDR3 region has the DNA TGTGCCAGCAGTTTACGAAGGGGCTACAATGAGCAGTTCTTC. Its protein product is CASSLRRGYNEQFF.

The table lists this clonotype with a few counts. This sequence joins TRBV12-3 or TRBV12-4 and TRBJ1-4; TRBD1 aligns across 7 bases. This CDR3 spans 14 amino acids. Trimming removed 4 bases from V and 5 bases from J; junction bases left unmatched: 4. This CDR3 is CASSYRGTNEKLFF. The CDR3 nucleotides are TGTGCCAGCAGTTACAGGGGTACGAATGAAAAACTGTTTTTT.

The gene calls are TRBV7-2 and TRBJ2-5, with 9 bases identical to TRBD1. The CDR3 length is 13 residues. Germline assignment: CDR1 SGHTA and CDR2 FQGNSA. The ends lost 7 bases at V and 5 bases at J; junction bases unmatched: 5. Here the CDR3 DNA reads TGTGCCAGCACCAGGACAGGGGAGGAGACCCAGTACTTC. This sequence encodes CASTRTGEETQYF.

The V gene is TRBV29-1, the J gene TRBJ2-7, with D hard to call. The V and J ends lost 0 bases and 7 bases respectively, with 10 bases between them. The CDR3 runs to 12 residues. In germline, CDR1 is SQVTM, CDR2 ANQGSEA. CDR3 DNA: TGCAGCGTTGAAGAGGGAAGACTTGAGCAGTACTTC. Translated: CSVEEGRLEQYF.

The chain is built from TRBV2 and TRBJ1-6, with unresolved D. The CDR3 loop spans 14 amino acids. Trimming left V 6 bases short and J 8 bases short, with 14 bases between. CDR1 and CDR2 (germline): SNHLY, FYNNEI. In DNA form, the CDR3 reads TGTGCCAGCAGCCTTGGAACCATGGATTCACCCCTCCACTTT. Translation gives CASSLGTMDSPLHF. The full variable domain, rest sourced from reference TRBV2 and TRBJ1-6, is EPEVTQTPSHQVTQMGQEVILRCVPISNHLYFYWYRQILGQKVEFLVSFYNNEISEKSEIFDDQFSVERPDGSNFTLKIRSTKLEDSAMYFCASSLGTMDSPLHFGNGTRLTVT.

This clonotype was observed a handful of times. This chain uses TRBV10-3 with TRBJ2-5, with a possible D match to TRBD1 (6 bases). CDR3 length: 14 residues. Germline V gene lookup returns CDR1 ENHRY and CDR2 SYGVKD. Trimming left V 2 bases short and J 1 base short, with 8 bases between. The CDR3 sequence: CAISERGGQETQYF. CDR3 coding DNA: TGTGCCATCAGTGAGAGAGGGGGCCAAGAGACCCAGTACTTC.

The chain is built from TRBV7-8 and TRBJ2-3; 9 positions match TRBD1. CDR1 and CDR2 (germline): SGHVS, FQNEAQ. The CDR3 extends over 15 amino acids. The junction had 12 bases not matched to a gene; V was cut back by 5 bases and J by 9 bases. CDR3 DNA: TGTGCCAGCAGCCCCGACGGACAGGGGACGTCGACGCAGTATTTT. This codes for CASSPDGQGTSTQYF. The variable domain in full, completed from reference TRBV7-8 and TRBJ2-3, reads GAGVSQSPRYKVAKRGQDVALRCDPISGHVSLFWYQQALGQGPEFLTYFQNEAQLDKSGLPSDRFFAERPEGSVSTLKIQRTQQEDSAVYLCASSPDGQGTSTQYFGPGTRLTVL.

The chain has TRBV7-3 and TRBJ1-1; D gene ambiguous. Germline loops: CDR1 SGHTA, CDR2 FQGTGA. The CDR3 spans 13 residues. Trimming left V 6 bases short and J 0 bases short, with 8 bases between. DNA for the CDR3: TGTGCCAGCAGAGACGGGGTGAACACTGAAGCTTTCTTT. Protein product: CASRDGVNTEAFF.

The V call is TRBV5-1, the J call TRBJ2-7, with D possibly matching TRBD1 (6 bases). In germline, CDR1 is SGHRS, CDR2 YFSETQ. The CDR3 totals 14 residues. V was clipped by 0 bases and J by 3 bases, with 10 bases between them. The CDR3 reads CASSLENRDYEQYF. Here the CDR3 DNA reads TGCGCCAGCAGCTTGGAGAACAGGGACTACGAGCAGTACTTC.

This clonotype was seen a handful of times. The chain carries TRBV2 and TRBJ1-5; a possible D gene is TRBD1 (5 bases). V was clipped by 3 bases and J by 0 bases, with 9 bases between them. The CDR3 runs 15 residues. The germline V gene has CDR1 SNHLY and CDR2 FYNNEI. The CDR3 reads CASSDRDGSNQPQHF. CDR3 coding DNA: TGTGCCAGCAGTGATAGGGACGGTAGCAATCAGCCCCAGCATTTT.

The genes are TRBV7-9 and TRBJ2-7, with 7 bases identical to TRBD2. Germline values: CDR1 SEHNR, CDR2 FQNEAQ (reference sequence). The V gene end was trimmed by 3 bases and the J gene end by 4 bases; junction bases not matched to a gene: 9. CDR3 length: 15 residues. In nucleotides, the CDR3 is TGTGCCAGCAGCTTCGGCGGGAGTCGCGTTTACGAGCAGTACTTC. Translating gives CASSFGGSRVYEQYF.

In this sample, this clonotype turned up a few times. V gene TRBV4-3 combines with J gene TRBJ2-3, with 7 bases that match TRBD2. The CDR3 sequence is 16 residues long. The germline CDR1 and CDR2 sequences are LGHNA and YSLEER. The ends lost 0 bases at V and 1 base at J; junction bases unmatched: 4. Written as DNA, the CDR3 is TGCGCCAGCAGCCAAGATCAAGCGGGGCGCACAGATACGCAGTATTTT. This translates into CASSQDQAGRTDTQYF.

V usage is TRBV29-1 and J usage is TRBJ2-1; D is possibly TRBD1 (5 bases). Germline-derived CDR1 and CDR2 are SQVTM and ANQGSEA. The CDR3 runs 12 residues. Trimming left V 3 bases short and J 2 bases short, with 5 bases between. The CDR3 is CSVDRAYNEQFF. In DNA, the CDR3 is TGCAGCGTTGACAGGGCCTACAATGAGCAGTTCTTC.

This clonotype was found many times. The chain uses TRBV27 and TRBJ1-3; maybe TRBD1 (6 bases). V lost 3 bases and J 2 bases, leaving 8 bases between the germline ends. Germline V gene sequence: CDR1 MNHEY, CDR2 SMNVEV (reference sequence). The CDR3 consists of 14 residues. In DNA form, the CDR3 reads TGTGCCAGCAGTTTGGGGGCGCCTGGAAACACCATATATTTT. Translating it yields CASSLGAPGNTIYF.

This clonotype was recorded at least ten times. The CDR3 loop reads CASSSRVTDTQYF. For the CDR3, the DNA is TGCGCCAGCAGCTCCAGGGTAACAGATACGCAGTATTTT. This chain links TRBV5-1 with TRBJ2-3, with a possible D match to TRBD1 (5 bases). This CDR3 comprises 13 residues. V lost 3 bases and J lost 3, with 8 bases in between. Looked up from germline, CDR1 is SGHRS and CDR2 is YFSETQ.

This clonotype was seen a handful of times. J is TRBJ2-5 and V is TRBV7-8, with D tentatively TRBD1 (6 bases). V dropped 7 bases and J dropped 2 bases, with 20 bases sitting between them. This CDR3 has 16 amino acids. In germline, CDR1 is SGHVS, CDR2 FQNEAQ. CDR3 loop: CASIPDSLGHQETQYF. The CDR3 region has the DNA TGTGCCAGCATTCCGGACAGTCTGGGACATCAAGAGACCCAGTACTTC.

This clonotype was seen a handful of times. The CDR3 loop reads CATSRGGQPQHF. CDR3 DNA: TGTGCCACCAGCAGAGGAGGTCAGCCCCAGCATTTT. V and J are TRBV15 and TRBJ1-5; no definite D call. Germline V gene data show CDR1 as LNHNV and CDR2 as YYDKDF (reference sequence). CDR3 length: 12 residues. V was clipped by 1 base and J by 6 bases, with 4 bases between them.

Here the CDR3 DNA reads TGTGCCTGGAGTGGGGGGACGAGGGAGACCCAGTACTTC. It codes for CAWSGGTRETQYF. The chain recombines TRBV30 with TRBJ2-5, with D perhaps given as TRBD1 or TRBD2 (5 bases each). Germline V gene lookup returns CDR1 GTSNPN and CDR2 SVGIG (reference sequence). This CDR3 is 13 amino acids long. V gave up 1 base and J gave up 5 bases, with 11 bases separating them.

The chain's CDR3 is CASSPHSTYNEQFF. DNA for the CDR3: TGCGCCAGCAGCCCCCATAGCACCTACAATGAGCAGTTCTTC. J is TRBJ2-1 and V is TRBV4-1; D gene ambiguous. V was trimmed by 4 bases and J by 2 bases, leaving 9 bases between them. CDR1 is MGHRA, CDR2 YSYEKL, per germline. The CDR3 covers 14 residues.

This clonotype was detected a few times. The J gene is TRBJ2-4, the V gene TRBV4-1; D possibly uses TRBD1 or TRBD2 (7 bases each). CDR1 and CDR2 (germline): MGHRA, YSYEKL. Trimming removed 0 bases at V and 9 bases at J, with 15 bases between. The CDR3 has 15 amino acids. The CDR3 protein is CASSQDLGRGGIQYF. The CDR3 nucleotides are TGCGCCAGCAGCCAAGATCTGGGCAGGGGGGGCATTCAGTACTTC.

This clonotype was counted a few times. The gene calls are TRBV6-1 and TRBJ2-2; D is unclear. The germline gives CDR1 MNHNS, CDR2 SASEGT. V was pared by 8 bases and J by 4 bases, with 8 bases between. This CDR3 region has 12 residues. CDR3 coding DNA: TGTGCCAGCGAGGACCTCACCGGGGAGCTGTTTTTT. This sequence encodes CASEDLTGELFF.

This clonotype has at least ten counts. The V gene is TRBV12-3 or TRBV12-4, the J gene TRBJ2-2; D possibly matches TRBD1 or TRBD2 (5 bases each). This CDR3 is built from 14 residues. The ends were cut back, 3 bases at V and 5 bases at J, with 10 bases in the middle. The CDR3 DNA reads TGTGCCAGCAGTTTGGGGGTGTGGACCGGGGAGCTGTTTTTT. Translated: CASSLGVWTGELFF.

This clonotype was seen many times. The V gene is TRBV7-2, the J gene TRBJ1-2, with D unresolved. V was cut by 1 base and J by 4 bases, with 13 bases left in between. The CDR3 extends over 15 amino acids. The germline V gene has CDR1 SGHTA and CDR2 FQGNSA. The CDR3 DNA follows: TGTGCCAGCAGCTTAGGTGTCAGATATATCTATGGCTACACCTTC. This gives the protein CASSLGVRYIYGYTF.

The chain combines TRBV6-5 with TRBJ2-3; the D gene is possibly TRBD2 (5 bases). The CDR3 is made up of 16 amino acids. Germline CDR1 and CDR2: MNHEY and SVGAGI. Trimming removed 0 bases at V and 0 bases at J, with 10 bases between. CDR3 coding DNA: TGTGCCAGCAGTTACTCCCCTCGGGATAGCACAGATACGCAGTATTTT. Amino acids: CASSYSPRDSTDTQYF.